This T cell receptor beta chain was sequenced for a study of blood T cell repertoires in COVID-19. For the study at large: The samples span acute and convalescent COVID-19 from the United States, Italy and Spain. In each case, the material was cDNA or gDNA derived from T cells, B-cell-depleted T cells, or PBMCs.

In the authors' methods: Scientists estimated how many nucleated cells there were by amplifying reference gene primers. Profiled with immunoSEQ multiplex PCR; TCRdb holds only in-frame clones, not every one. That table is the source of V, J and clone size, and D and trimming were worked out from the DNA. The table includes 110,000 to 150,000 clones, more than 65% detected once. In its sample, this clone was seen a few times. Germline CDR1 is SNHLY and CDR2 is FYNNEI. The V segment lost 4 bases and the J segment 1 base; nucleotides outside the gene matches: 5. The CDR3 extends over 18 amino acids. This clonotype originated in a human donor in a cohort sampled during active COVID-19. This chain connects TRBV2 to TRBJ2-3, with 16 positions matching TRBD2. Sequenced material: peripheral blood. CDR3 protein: CASSAGLAGGPRTDTQYF. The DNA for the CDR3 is TGTGCCAGCAGTGCGGGACTAGCGGGGGGGCCACGCACAGATACGCAGTATTTT. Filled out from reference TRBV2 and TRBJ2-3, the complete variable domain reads EPEVTQTPSHQVTQMGQEVILRCVPISNHLYFYWYRQILGQKVEFLVSFYNNEISEKSEIFDDQFSVERPDGSNFTLKIRSTKLEDSAMYFCASSAGLAGGPRTDTQYFGPGTRLTVL.